This TCR beta chain is from a study of cytomegalovirus exposure and HLA in healthy donors. Background on the study: For the approximately 360 genotyped donors, roughly 81% fell within the Caucasian-associated ancestry cluster. Whole-study results and caveats: About 87% or about 30% of the time was how often most TCR beta V segments were productive, according to an earlier analysis.

Regarding this clone: What it binds is not known.

This CDR3 region has 16 residues. Germline CDR1 reads SGHNT; CDR2 reads YYREEE (reference sequence). V shed 0 bases, J shed 10 bases, and the junction held 11 bases outside the gene matches. Researchers ran the PCR with 60 Vbeta and 13 Jbeta primers. Libraries were prepared by immunoSEQ multiplex PCR; TCRdb keeps only in-frame clonotypes and omits some of them. The table includes about 140,000 clones, about three quarters detected once. This TCR came from a female donor in good health and CMV-seropositive. The V gene is TRBV5-4, the J gene TRBJ2-1; 9 nucleotides match TRBD1. The sequenced material came from PBMCs. The CDR3 DNA reads as TGTGCCAGCAGCTTGGGGCCTCAACAGGGGGCAGACGAGCAGTTCTTC. Encoded protein: CASSLGPQQGADEQFF. Drawing the rest from reference TRBV5-4 and TRBJ2-1, the complete variable domain is ETGVTQSPTHLIKTRGQQVTLRCSSQSGHNTVSWYQQALGQGPQFIFQYYREEENGRGNFPPRFSGLQFPNYSSELNVNALELDDSALYLCASSLGPQQGADEQFFGPGTRLTVL.